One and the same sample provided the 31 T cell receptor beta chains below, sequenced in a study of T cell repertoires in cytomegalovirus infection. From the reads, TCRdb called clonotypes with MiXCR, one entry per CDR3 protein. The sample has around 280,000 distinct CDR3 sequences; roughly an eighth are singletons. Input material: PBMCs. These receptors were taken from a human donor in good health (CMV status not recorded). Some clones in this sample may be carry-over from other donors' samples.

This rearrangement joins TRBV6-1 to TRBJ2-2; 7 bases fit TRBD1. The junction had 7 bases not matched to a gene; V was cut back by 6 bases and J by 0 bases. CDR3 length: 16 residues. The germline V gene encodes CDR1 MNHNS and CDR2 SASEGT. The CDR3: CASSTRQGPNTGELFF. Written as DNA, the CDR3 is TGTGCCAGCAGCACCCGACAGGGCCCGAACACCGGGGAGCTGTTTTTT.

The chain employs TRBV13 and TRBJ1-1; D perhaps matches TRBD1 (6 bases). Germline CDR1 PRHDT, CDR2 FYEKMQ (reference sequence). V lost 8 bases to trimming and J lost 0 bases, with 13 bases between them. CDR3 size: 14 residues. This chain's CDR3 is CASVKRGLNTEAFF. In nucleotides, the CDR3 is TGTGCCAGCGTCAAAAGGGGGTTGAACACTGAAGCTTTCTTT.

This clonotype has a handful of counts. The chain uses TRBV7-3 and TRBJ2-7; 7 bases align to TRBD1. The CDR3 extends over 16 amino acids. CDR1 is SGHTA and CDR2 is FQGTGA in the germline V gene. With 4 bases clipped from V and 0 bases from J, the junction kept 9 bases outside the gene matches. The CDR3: CASSYGKGASSYEQYF. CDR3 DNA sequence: TGTGCCAGCAGCTACGGGAAGGGGGCTAGCTCCTACGAGCAGTACTTC.

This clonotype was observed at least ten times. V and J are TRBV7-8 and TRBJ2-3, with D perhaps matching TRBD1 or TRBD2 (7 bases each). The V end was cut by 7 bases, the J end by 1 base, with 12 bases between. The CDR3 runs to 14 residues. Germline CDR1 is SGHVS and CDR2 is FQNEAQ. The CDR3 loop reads CASTRGGGTDTQYF. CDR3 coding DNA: TGTGCCAGCACCAGGGGGGGCGGCACAGATACGCAGTATTTT.

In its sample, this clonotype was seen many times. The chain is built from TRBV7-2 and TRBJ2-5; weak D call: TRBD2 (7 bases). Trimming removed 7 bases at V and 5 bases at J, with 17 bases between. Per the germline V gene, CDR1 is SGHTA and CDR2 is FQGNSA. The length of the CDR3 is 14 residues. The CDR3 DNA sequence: TGTGCCAGCACCCGGGGGGCCCTGGGGGAGACCCAGTACTTC. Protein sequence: CASTRGALGETQYF.

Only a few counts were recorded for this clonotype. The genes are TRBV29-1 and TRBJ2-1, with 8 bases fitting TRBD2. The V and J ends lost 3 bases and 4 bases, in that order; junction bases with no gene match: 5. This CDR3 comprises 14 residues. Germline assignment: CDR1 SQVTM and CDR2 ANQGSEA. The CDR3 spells CSVDQLAVYNEQFF. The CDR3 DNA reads TGCAGCGTTGATCAACTAGCGGTATACAATGAGCAGTTCTTC.

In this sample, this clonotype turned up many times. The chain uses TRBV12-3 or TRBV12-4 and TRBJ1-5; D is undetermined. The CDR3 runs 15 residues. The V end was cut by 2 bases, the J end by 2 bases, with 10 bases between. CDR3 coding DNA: TGTGCCAGCAGTTTACACCCTGGGGGCAATCAGCCCCAGCATTTT. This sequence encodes CASSLHPGGNQPQHF.

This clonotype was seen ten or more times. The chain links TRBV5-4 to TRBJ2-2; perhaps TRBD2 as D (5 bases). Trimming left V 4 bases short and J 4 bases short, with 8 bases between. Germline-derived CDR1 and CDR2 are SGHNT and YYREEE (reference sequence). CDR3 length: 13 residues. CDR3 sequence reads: CASSPRGTGELFF. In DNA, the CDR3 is TGTGCCAGCAGCCCTCGGGGCACCGGGGAGCTGTTTTTT.

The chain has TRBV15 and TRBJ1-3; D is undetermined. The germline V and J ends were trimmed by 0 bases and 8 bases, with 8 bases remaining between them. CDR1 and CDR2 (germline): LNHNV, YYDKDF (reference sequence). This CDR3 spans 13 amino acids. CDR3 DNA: TGTGCCACCAGCAGAGAGGACGGTCACACCATATATTTT. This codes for CATSREDGHTIYF. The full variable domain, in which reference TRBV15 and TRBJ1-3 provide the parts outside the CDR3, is DAMVIQNPRYQVTQFGKPVTLSCSQTLNHNVMYWYQQKSSQAPKLLFHYYDKDFNNEADTPDNFQSRRPNTSFCFLDIRSPGLGDTAMYLCATSREDGHTIYFGEGSWLTVV.

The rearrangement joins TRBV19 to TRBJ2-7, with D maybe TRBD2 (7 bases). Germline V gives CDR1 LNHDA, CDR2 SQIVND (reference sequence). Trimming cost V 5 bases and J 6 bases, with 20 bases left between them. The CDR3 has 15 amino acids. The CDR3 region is CASSLRGQGVGEQYF. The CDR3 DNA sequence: TGTGCCAGTAGTCTGCGGGGGCAGGGAGTAGGCGAGCAGTACTTC.

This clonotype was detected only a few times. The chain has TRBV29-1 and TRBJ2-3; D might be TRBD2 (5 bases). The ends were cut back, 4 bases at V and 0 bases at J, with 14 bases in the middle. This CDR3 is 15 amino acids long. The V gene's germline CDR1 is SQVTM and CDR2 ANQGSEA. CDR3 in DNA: TGCAGCGTTGTAGGCGCTAGACTAAGCACAGATACGCAGTATTTT. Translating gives CSVVGARLSTDTQYF.

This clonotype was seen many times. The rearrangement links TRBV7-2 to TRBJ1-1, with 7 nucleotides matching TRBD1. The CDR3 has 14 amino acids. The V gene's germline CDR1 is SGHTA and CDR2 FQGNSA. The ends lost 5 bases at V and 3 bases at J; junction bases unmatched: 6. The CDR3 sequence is CASSLDRVYTEAFF. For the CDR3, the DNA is TGTGCCAGCAGCCTCGACAGGGTTTACACTGAAGCTTTCTTT.

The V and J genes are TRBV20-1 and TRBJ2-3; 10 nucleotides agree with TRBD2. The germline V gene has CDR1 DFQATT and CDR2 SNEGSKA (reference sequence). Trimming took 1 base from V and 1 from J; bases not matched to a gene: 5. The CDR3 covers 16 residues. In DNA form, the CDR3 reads TGCAGTGCTAGAGTTCAGCGGGGGGGCCGCACAGATACGCAGTATTTT. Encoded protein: CSARVQRGGRTDTQYF.

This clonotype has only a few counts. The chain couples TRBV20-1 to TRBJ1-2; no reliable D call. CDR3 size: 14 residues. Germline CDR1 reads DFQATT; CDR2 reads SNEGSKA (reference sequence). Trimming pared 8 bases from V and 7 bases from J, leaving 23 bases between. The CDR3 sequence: CSSEDGRMDGGYTF. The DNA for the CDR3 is TGCAGTAGCGAAGACGGACGGATGGATGGTGGCTACACCTTC.

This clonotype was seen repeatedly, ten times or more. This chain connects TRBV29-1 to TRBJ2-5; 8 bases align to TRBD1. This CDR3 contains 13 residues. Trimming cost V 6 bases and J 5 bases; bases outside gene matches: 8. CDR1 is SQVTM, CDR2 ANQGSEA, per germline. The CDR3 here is CSVDRVMGETQYF. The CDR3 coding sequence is TGCAGCGTGGACAGGGTAATGGGGGAGACCCAGTACTTC.

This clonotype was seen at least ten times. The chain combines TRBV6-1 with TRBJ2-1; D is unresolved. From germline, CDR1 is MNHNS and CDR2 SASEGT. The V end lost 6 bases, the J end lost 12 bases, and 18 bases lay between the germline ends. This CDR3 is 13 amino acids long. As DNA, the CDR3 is TGTGCCAGCAGGATAGATCTGATCCTTGGGCAGTTCTTC. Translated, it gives CASRIDLILGQFF.

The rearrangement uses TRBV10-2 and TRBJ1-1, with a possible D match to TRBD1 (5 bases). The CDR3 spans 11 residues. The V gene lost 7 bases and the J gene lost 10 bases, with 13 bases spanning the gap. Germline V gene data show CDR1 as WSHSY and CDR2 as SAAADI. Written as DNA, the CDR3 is TGCGCCAGCAAGGACAACCTGGGAGCTTTCTTT. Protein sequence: CASKDNLGAFF.

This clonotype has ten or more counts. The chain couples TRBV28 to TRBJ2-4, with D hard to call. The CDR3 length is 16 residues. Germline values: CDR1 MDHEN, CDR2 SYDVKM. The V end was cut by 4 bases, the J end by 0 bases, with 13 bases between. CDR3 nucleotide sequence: TGTGCCAGCAGTTCCCCAGAAGCCTTAGCCAAAAACATTCAGTACTTC. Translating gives CASSSPEALAKNIQYF.

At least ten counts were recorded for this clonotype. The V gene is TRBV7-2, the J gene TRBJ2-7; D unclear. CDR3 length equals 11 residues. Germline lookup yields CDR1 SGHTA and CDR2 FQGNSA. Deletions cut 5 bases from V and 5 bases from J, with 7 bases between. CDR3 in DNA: TGTGCCAGCAGCCAGAGCCACGAGCAGTACTTC. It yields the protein CASSQSHEQYF. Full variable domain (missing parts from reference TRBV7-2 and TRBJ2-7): GAGVSQSPSNKVTEKGKDVELRCDPISGHTALYWYRQSLGQGLEFLIYFQGNSAPDKSGLPSDRFSAERTGGSVSTLTIQRTQQEDSAVYLCASSQSHEQYFGPGTRLTVT.

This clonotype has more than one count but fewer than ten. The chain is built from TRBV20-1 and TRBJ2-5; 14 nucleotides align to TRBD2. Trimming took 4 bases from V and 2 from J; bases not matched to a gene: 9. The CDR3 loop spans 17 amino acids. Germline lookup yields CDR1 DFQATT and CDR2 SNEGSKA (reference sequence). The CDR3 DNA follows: TGCAGTGCTACCCGACTAGCGGGGGGGCTCTTGCAAGAGACCCAGTACTTC. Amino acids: CSATRLAGGLLQETQYF.

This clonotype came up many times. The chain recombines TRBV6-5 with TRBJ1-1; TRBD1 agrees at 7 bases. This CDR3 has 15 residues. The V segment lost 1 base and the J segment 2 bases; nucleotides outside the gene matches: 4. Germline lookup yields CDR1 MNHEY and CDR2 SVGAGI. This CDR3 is CASSYYEGANTEAFF. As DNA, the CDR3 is TGTGCCAGCAGTTACTATGAGGGGGCTAACACTGAAGCTTTCTTT.

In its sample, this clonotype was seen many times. CDR3 amino acids: CATSRDRGGSFEQYF. The DNA for the CDR3 is TGTGCCACCAGCAGAGATCGAGGCGGGAGTTTTGAGCAGTACTTC. This chain joins TRBV15 and TRBJ2-7, with 7 bases matching TRBD2. The CDR3 is 15 amino acids. The germline gives CDR1 LNHNV, CDR2 YYDKDF (reference sequence). The V segment lost 0 bases and the J segment 7 bases; nucleotides outside the gene matches: 9.

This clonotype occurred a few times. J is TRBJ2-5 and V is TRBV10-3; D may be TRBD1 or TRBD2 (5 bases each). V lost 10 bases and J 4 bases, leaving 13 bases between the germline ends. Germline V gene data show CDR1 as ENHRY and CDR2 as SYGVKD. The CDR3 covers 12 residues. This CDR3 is CATWDGLETQYF. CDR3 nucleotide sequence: TGTGCCACCTGGGACGGGTTAGAGACCCAGTACTTC.

The CDR3: CASRSQGGLSYEQYF. CDR3 nucleotides: TGTGCCAGCAGATCCCAGGGGGGACTTTCCTACGAGCAGTACTTC. This chain connects TRBV27 to TRBJ2-7; maybe TRBD1 (7 bases). V lost 6 bases to trimming and J lost 1 base, with 16 bases between them. There are 15 residues in the CDR3. The germline CDR1 and CDR2 sequences are MNHEY and SMNVEV (reference sequence).

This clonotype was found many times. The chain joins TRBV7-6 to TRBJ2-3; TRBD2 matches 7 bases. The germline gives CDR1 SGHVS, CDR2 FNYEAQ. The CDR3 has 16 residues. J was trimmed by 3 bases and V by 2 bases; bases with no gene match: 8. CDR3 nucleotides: TGTGCCAGCAGCTTAAGGCCAGCGGGGACGACAGATACGCAGTATTTT. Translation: CASSLRPAGTTDTQYF.

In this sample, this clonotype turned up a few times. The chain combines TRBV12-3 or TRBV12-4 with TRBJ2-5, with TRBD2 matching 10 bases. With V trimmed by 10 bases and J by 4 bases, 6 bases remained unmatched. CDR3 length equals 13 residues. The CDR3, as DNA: TGTGCCACTTCTAGCGGGAGTGCAGAGACCCAGTACTTC. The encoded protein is CATSSGSAETQYF.

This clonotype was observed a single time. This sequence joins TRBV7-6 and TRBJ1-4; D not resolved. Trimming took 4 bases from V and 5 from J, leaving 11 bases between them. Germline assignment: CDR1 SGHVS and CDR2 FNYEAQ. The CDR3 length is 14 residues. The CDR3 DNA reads TGTGCCAGCAGCTCGGGTCCGTTGAATGAAAAACTGTTTTTT. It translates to CASSSGPLNEKLFF.

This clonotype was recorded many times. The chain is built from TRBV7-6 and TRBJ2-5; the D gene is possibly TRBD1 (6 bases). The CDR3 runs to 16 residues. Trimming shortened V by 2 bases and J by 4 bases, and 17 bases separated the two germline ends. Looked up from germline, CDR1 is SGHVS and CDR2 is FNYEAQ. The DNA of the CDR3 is TGTGCCAGCAGCTTATTCGCAGGGGCGCAACCAGAGACCCAGTACTTC. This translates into CASSLFAGAQPETQYF.

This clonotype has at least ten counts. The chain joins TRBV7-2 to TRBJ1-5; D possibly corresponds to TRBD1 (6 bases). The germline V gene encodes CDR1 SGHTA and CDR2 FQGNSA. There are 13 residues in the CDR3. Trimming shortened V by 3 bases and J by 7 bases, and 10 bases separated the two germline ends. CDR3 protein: CASSLTGAQPQHF. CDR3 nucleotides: TGTGCCAGCAGCTTGACAGGTGCCCAGCCCCAGCATTTT.

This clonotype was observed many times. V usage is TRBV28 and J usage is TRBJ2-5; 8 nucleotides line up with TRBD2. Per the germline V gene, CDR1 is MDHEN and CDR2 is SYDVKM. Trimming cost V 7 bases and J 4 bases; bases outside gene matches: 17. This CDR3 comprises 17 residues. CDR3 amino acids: CASITPPGGGNAETQYF. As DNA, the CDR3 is TGTGCCAGCATCACCCCGCCGGGCGGGGGGAACGCAGAGACCCAGTACTTC. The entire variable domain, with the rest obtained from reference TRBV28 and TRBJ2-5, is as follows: DVKVTQSSRYLVKRTGEKVFLECVQDMDHENMFWYRQDPGLGLRLIYFSYDVKMKEKGDIPEGYSVSREKKERFSLILESASTNQTSMYLCASITPPGGGNAETQYFGPGTRLLVL.

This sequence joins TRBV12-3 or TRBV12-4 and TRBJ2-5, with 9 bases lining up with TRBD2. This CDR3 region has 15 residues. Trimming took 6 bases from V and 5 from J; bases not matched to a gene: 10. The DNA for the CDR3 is TGTGCCAGCAGACGTAGCGGGGGCCAGGGGGAGACCCAGTACTTC. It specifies CASRRSGGQGETQYF.